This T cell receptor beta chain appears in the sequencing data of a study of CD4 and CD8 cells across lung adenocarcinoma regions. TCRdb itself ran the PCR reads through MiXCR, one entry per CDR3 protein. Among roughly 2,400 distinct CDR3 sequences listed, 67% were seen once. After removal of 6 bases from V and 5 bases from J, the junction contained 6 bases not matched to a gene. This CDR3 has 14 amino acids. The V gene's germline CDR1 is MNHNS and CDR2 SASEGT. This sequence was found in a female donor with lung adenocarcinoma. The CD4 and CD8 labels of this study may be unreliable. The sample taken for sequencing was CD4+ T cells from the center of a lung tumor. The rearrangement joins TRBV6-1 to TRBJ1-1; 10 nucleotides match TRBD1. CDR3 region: CASRGTGVGTEAFF. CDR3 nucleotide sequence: TGTGCCAGCAGGGGGACAGGGGTCGGAACTGAAGCTTTCTTT.